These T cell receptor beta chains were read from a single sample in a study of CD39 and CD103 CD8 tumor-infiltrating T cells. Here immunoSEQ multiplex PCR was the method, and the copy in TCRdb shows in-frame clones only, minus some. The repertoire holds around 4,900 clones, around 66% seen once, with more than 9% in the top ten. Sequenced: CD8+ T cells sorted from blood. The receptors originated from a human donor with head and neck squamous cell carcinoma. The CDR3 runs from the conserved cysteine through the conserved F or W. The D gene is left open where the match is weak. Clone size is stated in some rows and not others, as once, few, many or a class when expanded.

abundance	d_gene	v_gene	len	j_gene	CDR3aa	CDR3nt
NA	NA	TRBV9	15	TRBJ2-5	CASSVGSGDQETQYF	TGTGCCAGCAGCGTAGGATCGGGGGATCAAGAGACCCAGTACTTC
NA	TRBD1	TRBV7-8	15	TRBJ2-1	CASSLGTGGQDEQFF	TGTGCCAGCAGCCTCGGAACAGGGGGCCAGGATGAGCAGTTCTTC
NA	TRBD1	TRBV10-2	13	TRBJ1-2	CASSGQGIGGYTF	TGCGCCAGCTCAGGACAGGGGATCGGTGGCTACACCTTC
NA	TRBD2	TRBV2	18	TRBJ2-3	CASSNPGLAGPRADTQYF	TGTGCCAGCAGTAACCCGGGACTAGCGGGCCCGAGGGCAGATACGCAGTATTTT
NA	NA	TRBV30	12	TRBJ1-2	CAWGPRYYGYTF	TGTGCCTGGGGGCCTCGGTACTATGGCTACACCTTC
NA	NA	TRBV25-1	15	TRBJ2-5	CASSGVLGSEETQYF	TGTGCCAGCAGTGGGGTTTTGGGTAGCGAAGAGACCCAGTACTTC
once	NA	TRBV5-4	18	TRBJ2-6	CASSLDGGAGSGANVLTF	TGTGCCAGCAGCTTGGATGGGGGCGCGGGTTCTGGGGCCAACGTCCTGACTTTC
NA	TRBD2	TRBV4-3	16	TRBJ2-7	CASSQDSGGAFSEQYF	TGCGCCAGCAGCCAAGACTCGGGGGGGGCCTTCTCCGAGCAGTACTTC
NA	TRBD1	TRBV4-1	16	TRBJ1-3	CASSQALDRGQRTIYF	TGCGCCAGCAGCCAAGCTTTGGACAGGGGACAGCGGACCATATATTTT
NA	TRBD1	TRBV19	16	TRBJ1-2	CASSILGDSLWYGYTF	TGTGCCAGTAGTATCCTGGGGGACAGCCTATGGTATGGCTACACCTTC
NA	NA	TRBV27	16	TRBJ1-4	CASRRNRAATNEKLFF	TGTGCCAGCAGGAGAAACAGGGCCGCAACTAATGAAAAACTGTTTTTT
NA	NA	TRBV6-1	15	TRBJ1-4	CASSEGQGAGEKLFF	TGTGCCAGCAGTGAAGGTCAGGGAGCGGGGGAAAAACTGTTTTTT
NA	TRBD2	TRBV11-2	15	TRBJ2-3	CASSRGLADTDTQYF	TGTGCCAGCAGCCGGGGACTAGCGGACACAGATACGCAGTATTTT
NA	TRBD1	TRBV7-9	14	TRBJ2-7	CASSLRDRVYEQYF	TGTGCCAGCAGCTTAAGGGACAGAGTCTACGAGCAGTACTTC
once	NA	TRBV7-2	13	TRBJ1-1	CASTPPRRAEAFF	TGTGCCAGCACCCCGCCCAGGCGGGCTGAAGCTTTCTTT
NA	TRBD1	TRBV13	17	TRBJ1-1	CASSSRDRDIMNTEAFF	TGTGCCAGCAGCTCCCGGGACAGGGATATCATGAACACTGAAGCTTTCTTT
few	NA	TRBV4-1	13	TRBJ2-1	CASSQVIGDEQFF	TGCGCCAGCAGCCAGGTCATAGGGGATGAGCAGTTCTTC
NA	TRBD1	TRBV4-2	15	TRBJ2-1	CASSQVGQPHNEQFF	TGTGCCAGCAGCCAAGTGGGACAGCCCCACAATGAGCAGTTCTTC
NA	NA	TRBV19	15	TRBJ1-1	CASSRGAGPNTEAFF	TGTGCCAGTAGTCGGGGGGCAGGGCCGAACACTGAAGCTTTCTTT
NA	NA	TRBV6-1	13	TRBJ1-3	CASSDSGGNTIYF	TGTGCCAGCAGTGACTCTGGCGGAAACACCATATATTTT
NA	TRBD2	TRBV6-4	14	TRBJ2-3	CASSVSGSTDTQYF	TGTGCCAGCAGTGTTAGCGGGAGCACAGATACGCAGTATTTT
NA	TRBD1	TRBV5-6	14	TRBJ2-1	CASSWDRGDNEQFF	TGTGCCAGCAGCTGGGACAGGGGCGACAATGAGCAGTTCTTC
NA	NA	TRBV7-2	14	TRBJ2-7	CASSFAGVSYEQYF	TGTGCCAGCAGCTTTGCAGGGGTCTCCTACGAGCAGTACTTC
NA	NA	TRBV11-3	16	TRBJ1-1	CASSWIVGTPNTEAFF	TGTGCCAGCAGCTGGATCGTCGGGACACCGAACACTGAAGCTTTCTTT
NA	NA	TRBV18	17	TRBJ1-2	CASSPIPPGTLEPGYTF	TGTGCCAGCTCACCTATTCCCCCCGGGACATTAGAACCTGGCTACACCTTC
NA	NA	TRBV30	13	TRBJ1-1	CAWSPQENTEAFF	TGTGCCTGGAGTCCACAGGAGAACACTGAAGCTTTCTTT
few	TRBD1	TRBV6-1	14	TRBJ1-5	CASVEDRGNQPQHF	TGTGCCAGCGTTGAAGACAGGGGCAATCAGCCCCAGCATTTT
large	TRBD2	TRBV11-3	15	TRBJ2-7	CASSESGGPSYEQYF	TGTGCCAGCAGCGAGAGCGGGGGGCCCTCCTACGAGCAGTACTTC
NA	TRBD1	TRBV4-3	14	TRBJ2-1	CASSQGQENNEQFF	TGCGCCAGCAGCCAGGGACAGGAGAACAATGAGCAGTTCTTC
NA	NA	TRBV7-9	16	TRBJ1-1	CASSHRSSADDTEAFF	TGTGCCAGCAGCCACAGGTCTTCGGCTGATGACACTGAAGCTTTCTTT
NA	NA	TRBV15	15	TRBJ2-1	CATGLTRTSYNEQFF	TGTGCCACCGGACTAACACGGACCTCCTACAATGAGCAGTTCTTC
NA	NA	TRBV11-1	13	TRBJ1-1	CASSLRGGTEAFF	TGTGCCAGCAGCTTGAGGGGGGGCACTGAAGCTTTCTTT
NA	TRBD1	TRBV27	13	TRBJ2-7	CASSLTGGHEQYF	TGTGCCAGCAGTCTAACAGGGGGCCACGAGCAGTACTTC
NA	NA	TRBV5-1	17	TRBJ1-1	CASSYSSAGILGTEAFF	TGCGCCAGCAGCTATTCCAGCGCGGGGATTCTCGGGACTGAAGCTTTCTTT
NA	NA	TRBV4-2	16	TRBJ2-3	CASSQEVLGGADTQYF	TGTGCCAGCAGCCAAGAGGTGCTGGGGGGAGCAGATACGCAGTATTTT
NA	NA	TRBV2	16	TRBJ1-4	CASSEVLGAANEKLFF	TGTGCCAGCAGTGAAGTGTTGGGGGCGGCTAATGAAAAACTGTTTTTT
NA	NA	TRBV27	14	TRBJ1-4	CASSFVNLREKLFF	TGTGCCAGCAGTTTCGTCAACCTACGTGAAAAACTGTTTTTT
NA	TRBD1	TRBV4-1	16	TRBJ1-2	CASSQEWAGGNYGYTF	TGCGCCAGCAGCCAAGAGTGGGCAGGGGGGAACTATGGCTACACCTTC
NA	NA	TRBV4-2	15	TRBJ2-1	CASSQALDTPDEQFF	TGTGCCAGCAGCCAGGCACTGGACACCCCCGATGAGCAGTTCTTC
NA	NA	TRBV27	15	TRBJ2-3	CASSLLGTSTDTQYF	TGTGCCAGCAGTTTATTGGGGACTAGCACAGATACGCAGTATTTT
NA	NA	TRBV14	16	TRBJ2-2	CASSQTDSLNTGELFF	TGTGCCAGCAGCCAAACGGACAGCCTGAACACCGGGGAGCTGTTTTTT
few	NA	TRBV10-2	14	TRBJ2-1	CASSESRSHNEQFF	TGCGCCAGCAGTGAGTCTCGTTCCCACAATGAGCAGTTCTTC
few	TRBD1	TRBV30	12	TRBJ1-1	CAWSTGTVEAFF	TGTGCCTGGAGTACCGGGACAGTTGAAGCTTTCTTT
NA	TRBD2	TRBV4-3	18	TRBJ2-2	CASSQDPGLAGGTGELFF	TGCGCCAGCAGCCAAGATCCTGGACTAGCGGGAGGTACCGGGGAGCTGTTTTTT
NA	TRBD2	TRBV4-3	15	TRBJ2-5	CASSQGSGGVETQYF	TGCGCCAGCAGCCAAGGGAGCGGGGGGGTGGAGACCCAGTACTTC
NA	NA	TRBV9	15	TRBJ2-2	CASSVGTKGTGELFF	TGTGCCAGCAGCGTAGGGACTAAGGGAACCGGGGAGCTGTTTTTT
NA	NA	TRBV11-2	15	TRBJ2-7	CASSPRRGSVDEQYF	TGTGCCAGCAGCCCAAGACGGGGTTCGGTGGACGAGCAGTACTTC
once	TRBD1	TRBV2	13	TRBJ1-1	CASRGTGGTEAFF	TGTGCCAGCAGGGGAACAGGGGGCACTGAAGCTTTCTTT